This T cell receptor (beta chain) was obtained from a study of cytomegalovirus exposure and HLA in healthy donors. Study-level background: Clustering assigned about 76% of the approximately 400 genotyped donors to the Caucasian-associated ancestry cluster.

This clone has only one observation. Its antigen is still unknown. The PCR ran on 60 Vbeta and 13 Jbeta primers. Some clones are missing from TCRdb's copy, which holds only in-frame ones; the method was immunoSEQ multiplex PCR. The top ten clones hold approximately 1.8% of a sample with around 200,000 clones, 75% to 80% of them seen once. The junction had 4 bases not matched to a gene; V was cut back by 6 bases and J by 8 bases. The CDR3 length is 14 residues. Per the germline V gene, CDR1 is MDHEN and CDR2 is SYDVKM. Study outcomes and limitations: Presence/absence analyses supposed approximately even sequencing depth among donors.

The clonotype comes from a male donor in good health and CMV-seronegative. The sequenced material came from PBMCs. The rearrangement links TRBV28 to TRBJ2-1; 13 bases align to TRBD2. The CDR3 nucleotides are TGTGCCAGCAGAACTAGCGGGGGGGCCGATGAGCAGTTCTTC. Translating gives CASRTSGGADEQFF.